The 20 T cell receptor beta chains below all came from one sample that was sequenced in a study of blood T cell repertoires in COVID-19 (dated by TCRdb to the early 2020s). Libraries were built with the immunoSEQ multiplex PCR assay. This immuneACCESS table, as held by TCRdb, lists in-frame sequences with V and J called but not all clones. Of the missing ones, under half trace to an unresolved V gene in checked studies; the others have no known cause. This sample is represented by some 130,000 clones; more than 75% of them were singletons. The ten largest account for approximately 14% of the sample. The source material was peripheral blood. Source of these receptors: a man older than 75 with acute or convalescent COVID-19.

V and J are TRBV2 and TRBJ2-3; 12 bases match TRBD2. The CDR3 covers 15 residues. Trimming removed 5 bases from V and 2 bases from J; junction bases left unmatched: 2. Germline CDR1 is SNHLY and CDR2 is FYNNEI. As DNA, the CDR3 is TGTGCCAGCAGTCGGACTAGCGGGACCACAGATACGCAGTATTTT. This gives the protein CASSRTSGTTDTQYF.

This rearrangement joins TRBV19 to TRBJ1-1, with 7 bases fitting TRBD1. The V and J ends lost 6 bases and 4 bases, in that order; junction bases with no gene match: 5. The germline V gene has CDR1 LNHDA and CDR2 SQIVND (reference sequence). The CDR3 is 13 amino acids. The CDR3 is CASSQRGLTEAFF. CDR3 bases: TGTGCCAGTAGCCAAAGGGGGCTCACTGAAGCTTTCTTT.

This clone was counted between two and nine times. The CDR3 region is CASSEGLGGYTF. The CDR3 coding sequence is TGTGCCAGCAGTGAAGGACTGGGTGGCTACACCTTC. This rearrangement joins TRBV2 to TRBJ1-2; D unclear. Germline V gene data show CDR1 as SNHLY and CDR2 as FYNNEI. V shed 1 base and J shed 7 bases, with 7 bases lying between them. This CDR3 has 12 residues.

This clone showed up just once. The CDR3 is CASSLATGGDYEQYF. In DNA form, the CDR3 reads TGTGCCAGCAGCTTGGCCACAGGGGGTGACTACGAGCAGTACTTC. The genes are TRBV5-4 and TRBJ2-7; TRBD1 aligns across 8 bases. Per the germline V gene, CDR1 is SGHNT and CDR2 is YYREEE (reference sequence). Losses at the gene ends were 0 bases for V and 3 bases for J; bases not matched to a gene: 5. The CDR3 is 15 residues long.

V usage is TRBV19 and J usage is TRBJ2-6, with 8 bases identical to TRBD2. The germline V gene has CDR1 LNHDA and CDR2 SQIVND (reference sequence). The trim removed 4 bases at V and 1 base at J, leaving 6 bases unmatched. CDR3 length: 17 residues. The CDR3 protein is CASSKGTRPSGANVLTF. The CDR3 DNA reads TGTGCCAGTAGTAAGGGGACTAGGCCATCTGGGGCCAACGTCCTGACTTTC.

The gene calls are TRBV3-1 (or the pseudogene TRBV3-2) and TRBJ2-1; D might be TRBD2 (5 bases). The CDR3 totals 12 residues. Germline V lookup: CDR1 LGHDT, CDR2 YNNKEL (reference sequence). V lost 3 bases and J lost 7, with 7 bases in between. This chain's CDR3 is CASSHTGNEQFF. DNA for the CDR3: TGTGCCAGCAGCCATACGGGAAATGAGCAGTTCTTC.

The V gene is TRBV11-3, the J gene TRBJ2-1, with 7 nucleotides matching TRBD1. With 5 bases clipped from V and 3 bases from J, the junction kept 7 bases outside the gene matches. The V gene's germline CDR1 is SGHNT and CDR2 YENEEA. The CDR3 length is 15 residues. The CDR3 is CASSLGQSIYNEQFF. The CDR3 region has the DNA TGTGCCAGCAGCCTGGGACAGTCAATCTACAATGAGCAGTTCTTC.

V is TRBV19 and J is TRBJ2-4; no reliable D call. CDR3 length: 11 residues. Trimming took off 3 bases at V and 5 bases at J, with 2 bases between the two ends. The germline V gene has CDR1 LNHDA and CDR2 SQIVND (reference sequence). The CDR3 protein is CASSIENIQYF. DNA of the CDR3: TGTGCCAGTAGTATCGAAAACATTCAGTACTTC.

The chain combines TRBV19 with TRBJ2-5; the D gene is possibly TRBD2 (5 bases). V dropped 6 bases and J dropped 2 bases, with 28 bases sitting between them. This CDR3 has 19 residues. Germline lookup yields CDR1 LNHDA and CDR2 SQIVND (reference sequence). This CDR3 is CASSPLTPLRAATQETQYF. The CDR3, as DNA: TGTGCCAGTAGCCCTCTAACCCCTCTGCGGGCAGCCACTCAAGAGACCCAGTACTTC.

This rearrangement joins TRBV18 to TRBJ2-2; D not certain. The CDR3 extends over 13 amino acids. From germline, CDR1 is KGHSH and CDR2 LQKENI. Trimming took off 4 bases at V and 5 bases at J, with 8 bases between the two ends. The CDR3 DNA sequence: TGTGCCAGCTCACGGGCCGATACCGGGGAGCTGTTTTTT. Translation: CASSRADTGELFF.

The rearrangement links TRBV5-4 to TRBJ2-2; TRBD1 matches 7 bases. V trimming: 4 bases; J trimming: 0 bases; junction bases outside the gene matches: 6. The CDR3 covers 16 residues. The V gene's germline CDR1 is SGHNT and CDR2 YYREEE (reference sequence). The CDR3 sequence is CASSRKQGTNTGELFF. CDR3 sequence (DNA): TGTGCCAGCAGCCGCAAACAGGGGACGAACACCGGGGAGCTGTTTTTT.

This clone was detected only a few times. V is TRBV7-3 and J is TRBJ2-2; a weak D match, TRBD2 (5 bases). The CDR3 has 13 residues. Trimming left V 4 bases short and J 6 bases short, with 9 bases between. Germline CDR1 SGHTA, CDR2 FQGTGA. The CDR3 DNA follows: TGTGCCAGCAGCTCAAAAGCGGCCGGGGAGCTGTTTTTT. Translated, it gives CASSSKAAGELFF.

This chain connects TRBV12-3 or TRBV12-4 to TRBJ1-3; TRBD1 might be the D (5 bases). The V and J ends lost 5 bases and 11 bases respectively, with 16 bases between them. The CDR3 consists of 13 residues. The CDR3 here is CASSQETGFAIYF. CDR3 nucleotides: TGTGCCAGCAGTCAGGAAACAGGCTTCGCCATATATTTT.

The chain uses TRBV5-1 and TRBJ2-2; D might be TRBD2 (6 bases). CDR3 length: 16 residues. V was pared by 5 bases and J by 7 bases, with 21 bases between. The V gene's germline CDR1 is SGHRS and CDR2 YFSETQ. The CDR3 DNA reads TGCGCCAGCAGACACCTCTTATCGGGGGTCAGCGGGGAGCTGTTTTTT. It yields the protein CASRHLLSGVSGELFF.

This clone was observed once. This rearrangement joins TRBV6-5 to TRBJ2-5; 7 bases match TRBD1. The CDR3 loop spans 14 amino acids. V lost 6 bases to trimming and J lost 2 bases; unmatched junction nucleotides: 6. The germline V gene encodes CDR1 MNHEY and CDR2 SVGAGI. The CDR3 loop reads CASRGTGEQETQYF. The CDR3 DNA is TGTGCCAGCAGGGGAACAGGGGAACAAGAGACCCAGTACTTC.

J is TRBJ2-1 and V is TRBV24-1, with 8 bases lining up with TRBD2. CDR1 and CDR2 from the germline V gene are KGHDR and SFDVKD. The CDR3 has 16 amino acids. Trimming removed 6 bases from V and 2 bases from J; junction bases left unmatched: 8. The CDR3: CATSRFGGAPYNEQFF. The CDR3 bases are TGTGCCACCAGTCGGTTCGGGGGGGCCCCCTACAATGAGCAGTTCTTC.

The V and J genes are TRBV24-1 and TRBJ2-3; TRBD2 is a possible D gene (5 bases). Between the trimmed V and J ends, which lost 8 bases and 0 bases, there was a span of 14 bases. Germline V gene data show CDR1 as KGHDR and CDR2 as SFDVKD. The CDR3 is 15 residues long. The CDR3, as DNA: TGTGCCACCAATCCTAACGGCGGGAGCACAGATACGCAGTATTTT. This sequence encodes CATNPNGGSTDTQYF.

The V gene is TRBV9, the J gene TRBJ2-6, with 10 bases that match TRBD1. Trimming cost V 4 bases and J 2 bases; bases outside gene matches: 9. Looked up from germline, CDR1 is SGDLS and CDR2 is YYNGEE. CDR3 length equals 18 residues. CDR3 in DNA: TGTGCCAGCAGCCCGGGACAGGGGCGGGTGGCTGGGGCCAACGTCCTGACTTTC. Translation: CASSPGQGRVAGANVLTF.

The gene calls are TRBV6-1 and TRBJ2-3; 10 positions agree with TRBD2. The junction had 12 bases not matched to a gene; V was cut back by 3 bases and J by 3 bases. The CDR3 covers 18 residues. In germline, CDR1 is MNHNS, CDR2 SASEGT. CDR3 in DNA: TGTGCCAGCAGTGACCCATTGCTTAGCGGGGGGTTGACAGATACGCAGTATTTT. It specifies CASSDPLLSGGLTDTQYF.

V is TRBV6-5 and J is TRBJ2-1, with 10 bases matching TRBD2. The CDR3 is 15 amino acids. V dropped 6 bases and J dropped 4; count of bases not matched to a gene: 6. CDR1 MNHEY and CDR2 SVGAGI come from the germline V gene. The CDR3 coding sequence is TGTGCCAGCAGAGTAGCGGGGGGCGGATACAATGAGCAGTTCTTC. Its protein product is CASRVAGGGYNEQFF.